Below are 30 T cell receptor beta chains sequenced from a single sample in a study of post-analysis software for immune sequencing data. No antigen has been assigned to these receptors. Study-level results: The study found TRBV5-6, TRBV5-1 and TRBV20-1 among 4 or 5 TRBV segments more frequent in patients than controls.

Libraries were made from TCR beta cDNA, and they carried unique molecular identifiers. In TCRdb, the PCR reads were re-called with MiXCR into one record per CDR3 protein. The repertoire holds under 650,000 distinct CDR3 sequences, with about 40% as singletons. The sequencing sample was made of blood. Receptors were obtained from a girl aged 10 to 17 with multiple sclerosis.

This clonotype appeared once. V is TRBV12-3 or TRBV12-4 and J is TRBJ1-2, with a possible D match to TRBD1 (5 bases). This CDR3 comprises 13 residues. Trimming stripped 1 base from V and 8 bases from J, with 11 bases between. CDR3: CASSLEYGAGYTF. CDR3 nucleotides: TGTGCCAGCAGTTTAGAATATGGGGCCGGCTACACCTTC.

J is TRBJ2-1 and V is TRBV5-1; 16 bases are a match to TRBD2. V shed 5 bases, J shed 8 bases, and the junction held 13 bases outside the gene matches. Germline V gene lookup returns CDR1 SGHRS and CDR2 YFSETQ. The CDR3 runs 18 residues. CDR3 in amino acids: CASRLPGLAGGPVHEQFF. CDR3 nucleotides: TGCGCCAGCAGGCTCCCGGGACTAGCGGGGGGGCCGGTACATGAGCAGTTCTTC.

This clonotype was observed a handful of times. V gene TRBV5-1 combines with J gene TRBJ2-7; 7 bases are shared with TRBD1. The CDR3 totals 14 residues. Germline trimming cut 3 bases from V and 2 bases from J; bases unmatched to any gene: 5. Germline CDR1 reads SGHRS; CDR2 reads YFSETQ. CDR3 sequence: CASSSGTAAYEQYF. The CDR3 DNA follows: TGCGCCAGCAGCTCTGGGACAGCGGCCTACGAGCAGTACTTC.

V and J are TRBV12-3 or TRBV12-4 and TRBJ2-1, with D uncertain. V dropped 3 bases and J dropped 0 bases, with 15 bases sitting between them. This CDR3 is 17 amino acids long. The CDR3 sequence is CASSFSRAASSYNEQFF. CDR3 coding DNA: TGTGCCAGCAGTTTTAGTAGGGCGGCGAGCTCCTACAATGAGCAGTTCTTC.

This chain connects TRBV12-3 or TRBV12-4 to TRBJ2-2; TRBD2 might be the D (5 bases). The CDR3 covers 12 residues. Trimming pared 3 bases from V and 9 bases from J, leaving 8 bases between. The CDR3 is CASSLEERELFF. CDR3 DNA sequence: TGTGCCAGCAGTTTGGAGGAGAGGGAGCTGTTTTTT.

V usage is TRBV20-1 and J usage is TRBJ2-7; 10 nucleotides agree with TRBD2. Germline trimming cut 1 base from V and 10 bases from J; bases unmatched to any gene: 10. CDR1 and CDR2 (germline): DFQATT, SNEGSKA (reference sequence). This CDR3 has 14 residues. The CDR3 region is CSARAIAGGSPQYF. In DNA form, the CDR3 reads TGCAGTGCTAGAGCCATAGCGGGAGGATCCCCCCAGTACTTC.

The chain has TRBV15 and TRBJ1-1; D is ambiguous. Germline CDR1 LNHNV, CDR2 YYDKDF (reference sequence). The V gene lost 5 bases and the J gene lost 2 bases, with 12 bases spanning the gap. This CDR3 has 14 residues. The CDR3 sequence is CATSPNKKNTEAFF. The CDR3 DNA follows: TGTGCCACCAGCCCGAATAAAAAAAACACTGAAGCTTTCTTT.

The chain carries TRBV5-1 and TRBJ2-7; possible D gene TRBD2, 6 bases. Looked up from germline, CDR1 is SGHRS and CDR2 is YFSETQ. Between the trimmed V and J ends, which lost 0 bases and 2 bases, there was a span of 21 bases. This CDR3 region has 18 residues. CDR3 loop: CASSLADGGPWDTYEQYF. CDR3 DNA: TGCGCCAGCAGCTTGGCGGACGGGGGTCCCTGGGATACCTACGAGCAGTACTTC.

The rearrangement joins TRBV20-1 to TRBJ2-5; 7 nucleotides align to TRBD2. V shed 2 bases and J 2 bases; nucleotides not matched to a gene: 5. The CDR3 covers 14 residues. Germline V gene data show CDR1 as DFQATT and CDR2 as SNEGSKA (reference sequence). As DNA, the CDR3 is TGCAGTGCTAGACTAGTGGGAGGGCAAGAGACCCAGTACTTC. Protein product: CSARLVGGQETQYF.

The chain uses TRBV5-1 and TRBJ1-1; D gene uncertain. V lost 0 bases, J lost 3 bases, and 18 bases lay in between. The CDR3 totals 17 residues. Germline-derived CDR1 and CDR2 are SGHRS and YFSETQ. The CDR3 coding sequence is TGCGCCAGCAGCTTGGCCGGGGAGGGTTCCAAGGACACTGAAGCTTTCTTT. This codes for CASSLAGEGSKDTEAFF.

This clonotype was found a few times. The chain joins TRBV4-1 to TRBJ2-4, with D perhaps TRBD1 or TRBD2 (5 bases each). Trimming removed 1 base from V and 7 bases from J, with 11 bases in between. Germline lookup yields CDR1 MGHRA and CDR2 YSYEKL. CDR3 length: 14 residues. The CDR3 sequence: CASSQAGLENIQYF. The CDR3 region has the DNA TGCGCCAGCAGCCAAGCGGGGCTAGAGAACATTCAGTACTTC.

This chain links TRBV5-8 with TRBJ1-6; D is perhaps TRBD1 (5 bases). The CDR3 contains 14 residues. V gave up 4 bases and J gave up 8 bases, with 13 bases separating them. CDR1 and CDR2 (germline): SGHTS, YDEGEE. CDR3 region: CASSPKGKDSPLHF. The CDR3 coding sequence is TGTGCCAGCAGCCCTAAGGGGAAGGATTCACCCCTCCACTTT.

This clonotype has more than one count but fewer than ten. The CDR3 region is CASSEPGRDTEAFF. Written as DNA, the CDR3 is TGTGCCAGCAGTGAACCAGGGCGAGACACTGAAGCTTTCTTT. The chain has TRBV6-1 and TRBJ1-1; a weak D match, TRBD1 (5 bases). The CDR3 length is 14 residues. Germline CDR1 is MNHNS and CDR2 is SASEGT. With 2 bases removed from V and 3 bases from J, the gap between germline ends came to 10 bases.

V usage is TRBV9 and J usage is TRBJ2-4; TRBD1 aligns across 7 bases. TRBJ2-7 explains the end of the DNA better; the J call may be wrong. The germline V gene encodes CDR1 SGDLS and CDR2 YYNGEE. The CDR3 spans 14 residues. This chain's CDR3 is CASSVGDRVYEQYF. CDR3 in DNA: TGTGCCAGCAGCGTAGGAGACAGGGTTTACGAGCAGTACTTC.

The CDR3 is CASRLEGARNTEAFF. The CDR3 bases are TGCGCCAGCAGACTCGAGGGGGCCAGGAACACTGAAGCTTTCTTT. V gene TRBV4-1 combines with J gene TRBJ1-1, with 7 bases matching TRBD1. The CDR3 totals 15 residues. V dropped 6 bases and J dropped 1; count of bases not matched to a gene: 8. Germline CDR1 MGHRA, CDR2 YSYEKL.

The chain is built from TRBV7-2 and TRBJ1-1, with 8 nucleotides matching TRBD1. The CDR3 is 13 amino acids. Germline CDR1 is SGHTA and CDR2 is FQGNSA. V shed 5 bases and J 4 bases; nucleotides not matched to a gene: 3. The CDR3 sequence is CASSQGASTEAFF. The CDR3 coding sequence is TGTGCCAGCAGCCAGGGGGCCAGCACTGAAGCTTTCTTT.

This chain uses TRBV12-3 or TRBV12-4 with TRBJ2-6; tentative D call: TRBD2 (7 bases). The CDR3 extends over 15 amino acids. Trimming took 6 bases from V and 0 from J, leaving 9 bases between them. The CDR3 sequence is CASSRGASGANVLTF. The DNA for the CDR3 is TGTGCCAGCAGCCGGGGGGCCTCTGGGGCCAACGTCCTGACTTTC.

V usage is TRBV2 and J usage is TRBJ2-1, with 10 bases aligning to TRBD2. This CDR3 comprises 16 residues. Germline CDR1 and CDR2: SNHLY and FYNNEI. V shed 6 bases, J shed 0 bases, and the junction held 5 bases outside the gene matches. The CDR3 spells CASSGRTSGSYNEQFF. The CDR3 nucleotides read TGTGCCAGCAGCGGGCGGACTAGCGGCTCCTACAATGAGCAGTTCTTC.

The chain recombines TRBV10-3 with TRBJ2-7; 7 nucleotides align to TRBD2. V was pared by 5 bases and J by 0 bases, with 7 bases of the junction left unmatched. Germline CDR1 and CDR2: ENHRY and SYGVKD. This CDR3 is 15 amino acids long. CDR3 nucleotides: TGTGCCATCAGTCCTACAAGCGGGGCCTCCTACGAGCAGTACTTC. It yields the protein CAISPTSGASYEQYF.

This clonotype was observed a few times. Possible read error: a much larger clone is one base away. The chain has TRBV6-5 and TRBJ2-1; maybe TRBD2 (5 bases). The CDR3 is 15 amino acids. Germline CDR1 is MNHEY and CDR2 is SVGAGI. Trimming cost V 6 bases and J 6 bases, with 18 bases left between them. This chain's CDR3 is CASSRRGAESNEQFF. The CDR3 bases are TGTGCCAGCAGCCGCCGGGGTGCGGAGAGCAATGAGCAGTTCTTC.

Comments on this clonotype: Mismatch with germline at one junction end may stem from a read error. The V gene is TRBV5-1, the J gene TRBJ2-1, with TRBD2 matching 11 bases. The germline V gene has CDR1 SGHRS and CDR2 YFSETQ. The CDR3 runs to 15 residues. The CDR3 DNA is TGCGCCTGCAGCTTGGGCGCTAGCGGGGGGATGGAGCAGTTCTTC. Protein sequence: CACSLGASGGMEQFF.

This clonotype has just a few counts. This chain uses TRBV4-1 with TRBJ2-3, with D possibly being TRBD2 (5 bases). Trimming cost V 1 base and J 2 bases, with 13 bases left between them. Germline CDR1 and CDR2: MGHRA and YSYEKL. CDR3 length: 16 residues. As DNA, the CDR3 is TGCGCCAGCAGCCAAGGTTCTAGCTTATCCACAGATACGCAGTATTTT. It yields the protein CASSQGSSLSTDTQYF.

In its sample, this clonotype was seen a few times. This CDR3 is CASSSIDRRYNEQFF. The CDR3 region has the DNA TGTGCCAGCAGCTCGATAGACAGGAGGTACAATGAGCAGTTCTTC. V is TRBV13 and J is TRBJ2-1; possibly TRBD1 for D (6 bases). Germline-derived CDR1 and CDR2 are PRHDT and FYEKMQ (reference sequence). CDR3 size: 15 residues. The germline V and J ends were trimmed by 4 bases and 4 bases, with 14 bases remaining between them. Full variable domain (rest looked up from reference TRBV13 and TRBJ2-1): AAGVIQSPRHLIKEKRETATLKCYPIPRHDTVYWYQQGPGQDPQFLISFYEKMQSDKGSIPDRFSAQQFSDYHSELNMSSLELGDSALYFCASSSIDRRYNEQFFGPGTRLTVL.

V gene TRBV12-3 or TRBV12-4 combines with J gene TRBJ2-7; D is possibly TRBD1 (5 bases). This CDR3 comprises 12 residues. V was shortened by 6 bases and J by 3 bases, with 9 bases between the two germline ends. The CDR3 loop is CASRSDSYEQYF. As DNA, the CDR3 is TGTGCCAGCAGATCTGACAGCTACGAGCAGTACTTC.

The V and J genes are TRBV12-3 or TRBV12-4 and TRBJ1-1; D is perhaps TRBD1 (5 bases). The CDR3 contains 14 residues. Trimming stripped 5 bases from V and 0 bases from J, with 10 bases between. The CDR3 DNA follows: TGTGCCAGCAGTCCAGGGTTGGTGAACACTGAAGCTTTCTTT. Residues: CASSPGLVNTEAFF.

This clonotype was seen a few times. The rearrangement joins TRBV13 to TRBJ2-5; the D gene is possibly TRBD1 (5 bases). Trimming left V 4 bases short and J 0 bases short, with 18 bases between. CDR1 and CDR2 from the germline V gene are PRHDT and FYEKMQ (reference sequence). CDR3 length: 17 residues. CDR3 loop: CASSSQARQRYQETQYF. As DNA, the CDR3 is TGTGCCAGCAGCTCACAGGCTCGCCAACGGTACCAAGAGACCCAGTACTTC.

The chain is built from TRBV27 and TRBJ1-1; 8 bases map to TRBD1. CDR1 and CDR2 from the germline V gene are MNHEY and SMNVEV (reference sequence). This CDR3 spans 15 amino acids. Trimming removed 0 bases from V and 4 bases from J; junction bases left unmatched: 4. In DNA, the CDR3 is TGTGCCAGCAGTTTATCTGGGCAGGGGGCCACTGAAGCTTTCTTT. The encoded protein is CASSLSGQGATEAFF.

The gene calls are TRBV11-2 and TRBJ2-7; 11 bases fit TRBD2. The CDR3 is made up of 15 amino acids. Germline V gene sequence: CDR1 SGHAT, CDR2 FQNNGV. The V segment lost 4 bases and the J segment 2 bases; nucleotides outside the gene matches: 4. CDR3 in amino acids: CASSWTSGPAYEQYF. DNA of the CDR3: TGTGCCAGCAGCTGGACTAGCGGGCCGGCCTACGAGCAGTACTTC.

The rearrangement joins TRBV5-1 to TRBJ2-7; D not certain. From germline, CDR1 is SGHRS and CDR2 YFSETQ. There are 12 residues in the CDR3. Trimming took off 5 bases at V and 5 bases at J, with 11 bases between the two ends. CDR3 sequence reads: CASRISGNEQYF. The DNA of the CDR3 is TGCGCCAGCAGAATTTCGGGCAACGAGCAGTACTTC.

The rearrangement uses TRBV6-6 and TRBJ2-5; D is perhaps TRBD2 (7 bases). CDR1 MNHNY and CDR2 SVGAGI come from the germline V gene (reference sequence). This CDR3 has 14 residues. Trimming pared 11 bases from V and 3 bases from J, leaving 19 bases between. This CDR3 reads CARGGREKEETQYF. In nucleotides, the CDR3 is TGTGCCCGCGGGGGCAGGGAAAAAGAAGAGACCCAGTACTTC.